The subject of this entry is one T cell receptor (beta chain). The antigen is unknown. This specimen belongs to a study of immune cell composition in non-small cell lung cancer. The method was immunoSEQ multiplex PCR; TCRdb's version includes in-frame clones alone and lacks a portion of them. The table lists over 2,000 clones, more than 70% of them singletons. V was cut by 8 bases and J by 2 bases, with 13 bases left in between. Germline-derived CDR1 and CDR2 are MNHEY and SMNVEV (reference sequence). This CDR3 contains 13 residues. General study points: In adenocarcinoma, maximal tumour-associated clone frequency tracked TIL tumour reactivity. Squamous lung tumours showed higher top 10 clone scores and clonality than adenocarcinomas.

The genes are TRBV27 and TRBJ2-7, with a weak D call TRBD2 (6 bases). The sequence derives from a human donor with non-small cell lung cancer. Sequencing was done on a sample of lung tumor tissue. The CDR3 loop reads CASLGGATYEQYF. CDR3 DNA: TGTGCCAGCCTGGGAGGAGCGACCTACGAGCAGTACTTC.